A single T cell receptor (beta chain) is shown here with its context. The antigen is not known. Sequencing was performed with immunoSEQ multiplex PCR; in TCRdb, only in-frame clones are kept and a portion is missing. The sample contains 200,000 to 250,000 clones, around four fifths of which appear only once. The sample is drawn from a study of cytomegalovirus exposure and HLA in healthy donors. Study overall: The same platform was used for the roughly 130 validation repertoires and the approximately 700 first-cohort repertoires, a later analysis reported.

Notes on the study in general: The study labeled 164 TCR beta chains cytomegalovirus-associated. Most TCR sequences proved rare, with some public TCRs found in many donors. Researchers reported that a few CMV-associated chains were confirmed in vitro as CMV antigen-specific.

The TCR was taken from a young woman in good health and CMV-seronegative. Specimen: PBMCs.

The CDR3 sequence: CSVADIMGQGYGEPQHF. CDR3 nucleotide sequence: TGCAGCGTCGCAGATATAATGGGACAGGGGTACGGAGAGCCCCAGCATTTT. The J gene is TRBJ1-5, the V gene TRBV29-1, with 10 bases fitting TRBD1. The germline V gene encodes CDR1 SQVTM and CDR2 ANQGSEA. V shed 6 bases and J 8 bases; nucleotides not matched to a gene: 19. The CDR3 is 17 residues long.